This T cell receptor beta chain originates from a study of blood T cell repertoires in COVID-19. About the study: From T cells, B-cell-depleted T cells, or PBMCs came the material, which was cDNA or gDNA.

This table comes from immunoSEQ multiplex PCR, and its TCRdb copy is limited to in-frame clones, with some not included. The table includes about 29,000 clones, roughly nine tenths detected once. CDR3 length equals 13 residues. Trimming stripped 3 bases from V and 6 bases from J, with 9 bases between. Germline loops: CDR1 KGHSH, CDR2 LQKENI. The sequence derives from a human donor in a cohort sampled during active COVID-19. Sequenced: peripheral blood. The chain has TRBV18 and TRBJ1-5, with D hard to call. CDR3 in amino acids: CASSPGGGQPQHF. Written as DNA, the CDR3 is TGTGCCAGCTCACCCGGTGGAGGTCAGCCCCAGCATTTT.